These 24 T cell receptor beta chains share one sample of origin, sequenced in a study of metastatic and nonmetastatic thyroid tumors. TCRdb re-called the PCR reads with MiXCR. The table records about 53,000 clones, approximately 22% of them present only once. No patient received treatment before thyroid surgery. The sequencing sample was made of blood. Receptors were obtained from a female donor with papillary thyroid cancer or a benign thyroid nodule (not recorded which). Some clones in this sample may be carry-over from other donors' samples.

This clone has a count of ten or more. This chain uses TRBV30 with TRBJ1-6; no reliable D call. The V end was cut by 6 bases, the J end by 7 bases, with 13 bases between. The CDR3 is made up of 13 amino acids. Germline CDR1 and CDR2: GTSNPN and SVGIG (reference sequence). In nucleotides, the CDR3 is TGTGCCTGTCGCGGGGAATACAATTCACCCCTCCACTTT. Its protein product is CACRGEYNSPLHF.

A note on this clone: This may be a read error: a much more frequent sequence differs by one nucleotide. The rearrangement joins TRBV29-1 to TRBJ2-7, with D maybe TRBD1 (6 bases). V was shortened by 5 bases and J by 3 bases, with 14 bases between the two germline ends. Germline CDR1 reads SQVTM; CDR2 reads ANQGSEA. This CDR3 has 13 residues. In DNA form, the CDR3 reads TGCAGCGTTTCAGCCGGGACAAGCTACGAGCAGTACTTC. This codes for CSVSAGTSYEQYF.

In its sample, this clone was seen many times. The rearrangement uses TRBV6-4 and TRBJ1-1; D is unclear. V was pared by 5 bases and J by 2 bases, with 12 bases between. CDR1 is MRHNA and CDR2 is SNTAGT in the germline V gene. There are 14 residues in the CDR3. CDR3 nucleotide sequence: TGTGCCAGCAGTCTCGACGGTGAAAACACTGAAGCTTTCTTT. This sequence encodes CASSLDGENTEAFF.

This clone was recorded at least ten times. This chain uses TRBV3-1 with TRBJ2-5, with a weak D call TRBD1 (5 bases). Germline values: CDR1 LGHDT, CDR2 YNNKEL (reference sequence). Trimming pared 4 bases from V and 4 bases from J, leaving 13 bases between. This CDR3 region has 14 residues. CDR3 coding DNA: TGTGCCAGCAGCCGCGGACATTTGCGAGAGACCCAGTACTTC. This translates into CASSRGHLRETQYF.

There are many counts of this clone. The rearrangement uses TRBV6-1 and TRBJ2-7, with D perhaps TRBD1 (6 bases). CDR3 length: 16 residues. Germline V gene sequence: CDR1 MNHNS, CDR2 SASEGT. V lost 7 bases, J lost 2 bases, and 21 bases lay in between. CDR3 region: CASTALPGQRAYEQYF. In DNA form, the CDR3 reads TGTGCCAGCACCGCCCTTCCGGGACAAAGAGCCTACGAGCAGTACTTC.

This clone was seen a handful of times. This may stem from a read error, because a much larger clone lies one nucleotide away. The V call is TRBV30, the J call TRBJ2-5; D remains ambiguous. CDR3 size: 13 residues. Germline V gives CDR1 GTSNPN, CDR2 SVGIG (reference sequence). The CDR3 region has the DNA TGTGCCTGTAGTGTACCCCCGCAAGAGACCCAGTACTTC. This sequence encodes CACSVPPQETQYF.

This clone was seen at least ten times. The chain couples TRBV7-9 to TRBJ1-1, with D unclear. Germline CDR1 is SEHNR and CDR2 is FQNEAQ (reference sequence). CDR3 length: 15 residues. Trimming shortened V by 4 bases and J by 2 bases, and 14 bases separated the two germline ends. The CDR3 sequence is CASSSNPGRNTEAFF. CDR3 in DNA: TGTGCCAGCAGCTCTAATCCCGGGAGAAACACTGAAGCTTTCTTT.

This clone has just a few counts. This chain links TRBV6-1 with TRBJ1-2, with 9 bases aligning to TRBD1. With 3 bases clipped from V and 12 bases from J, the junction kept 8 bases outside the gene matches. The germline CDR1 and CDR2 sequences are MNHNS and SASEGT. This CDR3 is 13 amino acids long. Written as DNA, the CDR3 is TGTGCCAGCAGTGAGGGGACAGGGCAAGTGGACACCTTC. It yields the protein CASSEGTGQVDTF.

This clone was seen ten or more times. CDR3 in DNA: TGTGCCACCAGTGATCAGAATCAGCCCCAGCATTTT. It is translated as CATSDQNQPQHF. This chain connects TRBV24-1 to TRBJ1-5, with no clear D. The CDR3 loop spans 12 amino acids. Trimming shortened V by 3 bases and J by 4 bases, and 3 bases separated the two germline ends. Germline CDR1 and CDR2: KGHDR and SFDVKD.

This clone was seen ten or more times. The CDR3 nucleotides read TGTGCCTGGAGTGCCGCGGGCATCAGGGGAGAAAAACTGTTTTTT. It specifies CAWSAAGIRGEKLFF. This chain connects TRBV30 to TRBJ1-4, with D perhaps TRBD1 (6 bases). CDR3 length equals 15 residues. The V and J ends lost 1 base and 8 bases respectively, with 17 bases between them. Germline CDR1 and CDR2: GTSNPN and SVGIG (reference sequence). Based on the CDR3 plus reference TRBV30 and TRBJ1-4, the full variable domain is SQTIHQWPATLVQPVGSPLSLECTVEGTSNPNLYWYRQAAGRGLQLLFYSVGIGQISSEVPQNLSASRPQDRQFILSSKKLLLSDSGFYLCAWSAAGIRGEKLFFGSGTQLSVL.

Note on this clone: One end of the junction is discordant with germline, which a read error may explain. The CDR3 DNA follows: TGTTCCAGCTCACCCTACCTGGGGGTCGACACCGTGGAGCTGTTTTTT. Translation gives CSSSPYLGVDTVELFF. The chain has TRBV18 and TRBJ2-2; D is possibly TRBD1 or TRBD2 (5 bases each). The CDR3 is 16 residues long. Germline V CDR1 and CDR2: KGHSH, LQKENI.

In this sample, this clone turned up a few times. This clone may be a read error of a much larger clone one base away. The rearrangement links TRBV2 to TRBJ2-1; TRBD2 matches at 7 bases. CDR1 is SNHLY, CDR2 FYNNEI, per germline. This CDR3 is built from 12 residues. CDR3 in DNA: TGTGCCAGCAGAGGACTAGACAATGATCAGTTCTTC. Amino acids: CASRGLDNDQFF. The variable domain in full, with the rest retrieved from reference TRBV2 and TRBJ2-1, is EPEVTQTPSHQVTQMGQEVILRCVPISNHLYFYWYRQILGQKVEFLVSFYNNEISEKSEIFDDQFSVERPDGSNFTLKIRSTKLEDSAMYFCASRGLDNDQFFGPGTRLTVL.

Only a few counts were recorded for this clone. This may stem from a read error, because a much larger clone lies one nucleotide away. The chain couples TRBV6-6 to TRBJ2-3; D could derive from TRBD1 or TRBD2 (5 bases each). Germline V gene lookup returns CDR1 MNHNY and CDR2 SVGAGI (reference sequence). This CDR3 has 16 amino acids. The CDR3 reads CASSYPTRDDTDTRYF. The CDR3 DNA reads as TGTGCCAGCAGTTACCCGACCCGGGACGACACAGATACGCGGTATTTT.

This clone occurred once. The rearrangement links TRBV20-1 to TRBJ1-6; D unclear. The CDR3 covers 18 residues. Per germline, CDR1 DFQATT and CDR2 SNEGSKA (reference sequence). The V gene lost 1 base and the J gene lost 0 bases, with 16 bases spanning the gap. The CDR3 bases are TGCAGTGCTAGAGGGGCGTGGGTTAAAAACTCCTATAATTCACCCCTCCACTTT. Amino acid sequence: CSARGAWVKNSYNSPLHF.

As concerns this clone: A much larger clone differs by one base, so this may be a read error. CDR3: CASRRGGQETQYF. The CDR3 DNA sequence: TGTGCCAGCAGAAGGGGAGGCCAAGAGACCCAGTACTTC. This chain connects TRBV27 to TRBJ2-5; possible D gene TRBD2, 6 bases. This CDR3 has 13 amino acids. V was trimmed by 6 bases and J by 1 base, leaving 9 bases between them. Germline values: CDR1 MNHEY, CDR2 SMNVEV (reference sequence).

This chain uses TRBV5-1 with TRBJ1-2; the match to TRBD1 covers 7 bases. This CDR3 is built from 15 residues. The germline gives CDR1 SGHRS, CDR2 YFSETQ. CDR3 sequence (DNA): TGCTCCGGCAGCCGGACCTCCGACAGGGAATCCGGCTACACCTTC. Translation: CSGSRTSDRESGYTF.

The chain carries TRBV9 and TRBJ2-7; a possible D gene is TRBD2 (5 bases). The CDR3 has 14 amino acids. Germline V lookup: CDR1 SGDLS, CDR2 YYNGEE. With 4 bases removed from V and 0 bases from J, the gap between germline ends came to 11 bases. Written as DNA, the CDR3 is TGTGCCAGCAGCCCATGGGCGGGCTCCTACGAGCAGTACTTC. It encodes CASSPWAGSYEQYF.

The table lists this clone with many counts. The V gene is TRBV20-1, the J gene TRBJ1-6; D ambiguous. Germline CDR1 and CDR2: DFQATT and SNEGSKA (reference sequence). V was shortened by 7 bases and J by 0 bases, with 10 bases between the two germline ends. The CDR3 consists of 14 residues. CDR3 nucleotides: TGCAGTGTAACGGCGTCCTCCTATAATTCACCCCTCCACTTT. Protein product: CSVTASSYNSPLHF.

There are many counts of this clone. The chain has TRBV20-1 and TRBJ1-2; D perhaps matches TRBD1 (5 bases). The CDR3 spans 12 residues. Germline V gives CDR1 DFQATT, CDR2 SNEGSKA (reference sequence). The V end was cut by 0 bases, the J end by 9 bases, with 11 bases between. The CDR3 protein is CSARELGTSYTF. The CDR3 nucleotides are TGCAGTGCTAGAGAGTTAGGGACCAGCTACACCTTC.

At least ten counts were recorded for this clone. J is TRBJ1-2 and V is TRBV11-1; TRBD1 matches at 10 bases. The CDR3 extends over 16 amino acids. Germline CDR1 and CDR2: SGHAT and FQDESV (reference sequence). Trimming cost V 7 bases and J 7 bases; bases outside gene matches: 15. The CDR3 spells CASTLDATTGGGGYTF. CDR3 nucleotide sequence: TGTGCCAGCACCTTGGATGCGACGACAGGGGGCGGTGGCTACACCTTC.

At least ten counts were recorded for this clone. J is TRBJ2-3 and V is TRBV27; D gene uncertain. Per the germline V gene, CDR1 is MNHEY and CDR2 is SMNVEV (reference sequence). With 2 bases removed from V and 5 bases from J, the gap between germline ends came to 2 bases. This CDR3 has 11 residues. The CDR3 sequence is CASSLEDTQYF. CDR3 in DNA: TGTGCCAGCAGTTTAGAAGATACGCAGTATTTT.

This clone came up many times. Other DNA sequences within the sample encode an identical CDR3. The chain joins TRBV20-1 to TRBJ1-6, with D maybe TRBD1 (6 bases). The CDR3 runs 15 residues. With 0 bases removed from V and 9 bases from J, the gap between germline ends came to 15 bases. CDR1 and CDR2 (germline): DFQATT, SNEGSKA (reference sequence). This chain's CDR3 is CSARDPQGPSSPLHF. The CDR3 DNA reads as TGCAGTGCTAGAGATCCGCAGGGGCCCTCTTCACCCCTCCACTTT.

At least ten counts were recorded for this clone. The V and J genes are TRBV2 and TRBJ2-1; D unclear. This CDR3 is 11 amino acids long. Between the trimmed V and J ends, which lost 1 base and 5 bases, there was a span of 0 bases. Germline V gene data show CDR1 as SNHLY and CDR2 as FYNNEI. CDR3 residues: CASSEDNEQFF. Here the CDR3 DNA reads TGTGCCAGCAGTGAAGACAATGAGCAGTTCTTC.

This clone has at least ten counts. This sequence joins TRBV3-1 and TRBJ2-7; tentatively, D is TRBD1 (5 bases). The CDR3 extends over 14 amino acids. V was shortened by 1 base and J by 3 bases, with 10 bases between the two germline ends. Per germline, CDR1 LGHDT and CDR2 YNNKEL (reference sequence). DNA for the CDR3: TGTGCCAGCAGCCAAGGTGACAGAAACTACGAGCAGTACTTC. Protein sequence: CASSQGDRNYEQYF.